Listed here are 11 T cell receptor beta chains from one sample, sequenced in a study of identical twins. TCRdb redid the calling of the 5' RACE reads with MiXCR, one entry per CDR3 protein. The sample yields roughly 1.6 million distinct CDR3 sequences, about 32% seen once. The sequencing sample was made of cord blood. The receptors were gathered from a newborn girl in good health.

A few counts support this clonotype. This sequence joins TRBV12-3 or TRBV12-4 and TRBJ2-1; 7 bases agree with TRBD2. The junction had 3 bases not matched to a gene; V was cut back by 8 bases and J by 2 bases. The CDR3 length is 13 residues. The CDR3 nucleotides read TGTGCCAGCGTAACTAGCGCCTACAATGAGCAGTTCTTC. Translation gives CASVTSAYNEQFF.

On this clonotype itself: The junction shows a germline mismatch at one end, possibly a read error. J is TRBJ2-3 and V is TRBV6-2 or TRBV6-3; D is undetermined. Germline-derived CDR1 and CDR2 are MNHEY and SVGEGT. CDR3 length: 15 residues. The CDR3 DNA reads TGTGCCAACAGTTACTCGGGTATTTTTTTAGATACGCAGTATTTT. Translating it yields CANSYSGIFLDTQYF.

The rearrangement uses TRBV4-2 and TRBJ1-2, with D possibly being TRBD1 (5 bases). Germline CDR1 and CDR2: LGHNA and YNFKEQ. Trimming shortened V by 4 bases and J by 3 bases, and 9 bases separated the two germline ends. The CDR3 runs to 13 residues. CDR3 sequence (DNA): TGTGCCAGCAGCCGGGGCCGCTACTATGGCTACACCTTC. Residues: CASSRGRYYGYTF.

A few counts support this clonotype. The gene calls are TRBV6-5 and TRBJ2-3, with D unclear. This CDR3 is built from 13 residues. V lost 0 bases and J lost 5, with 6 bases in between. Germline values: CDR1 MNHEY, CDR2 SVGAGI. DNA of the CDR3: TGTGCCAGCAGTTACTCGAAGGTAGATACGCAGTATTTT. It is translated as CASSYSKVDTQYF.

V gene TRBV15 combines with J gene TRBJ2-5; D remains ambiguous. Per germline, CDR1 LNHNV and CDR2 YYDKDF (reference sequence). With 0 bases removed from V and 2 bases from J, the gap between germline ends came to 10 bases. CDR3 length equals 15 residues. This chain's CDR3 is CATSRDGNLQETQYF. CDR3 sequence (DNA): TGTGCCACCAGCAGAGATGGTAACCTGCAAGAGACCCAGTACTTC.

This rearrangement joins TRBV5-1 to TRBJ2-7, with D possibly TRBD1 on 6 matching bases. The length of the CDR3 is 16 residues. From germline, CDR1 is SGHRS and CDR2 YFSETQ. The ends were cut back, 0 bases at V and 10 bases at J, with 23 bases in the middle. Here the CDR3 DNA reads TGCGCCAGCAGCTTGGATGTCAGGGGAGTCCAAGAGGCTCAGTACTTC. This sequence encodes CASSLDVRGVQEAQYF.

The chain joins TRBV2 to TRBJ1-5, with TRBD1 matching 10 bases. Germline V gives CDR1 SNHLY, CDR2 FYNNEI. Trimming at V came to 7 bases and at J to 2 bases, leaving 5 bases not matched to a gene. CDR3 size: 15 residues. In DNA form, the CDR3 reads TGTGCCAGCAAATCGACAGGGGGCGGCAATCAGCCCCAGCATTTT. It translates to CASKSTGGGNQPQHF. Full variable domain (rest looked up from reference TRBV2 and TRBJ1-5): EPEVTQTPSHQVTQMGQEVILRCVPISNHLYFYWYRQILGQKVEFLVSFYNNEISEKSEIFDDQFSVERPDGSNFTLKIRSTKLEDSAMYFCASKSTGGGNQPQHFGDGTRLSIL.

V usage is TRBV5-1 and J usage is TRBJ2-6; TRBD1 matches 7 bases. This CDR3 has 17 amino acids. Trimming at V came to 5 bases and at J to 3 bases, leaving 11 bases not matched to a gene. Germline CDR1 SGHRS, CDR2 YFSETQ. Here the CDR3 reads CASRPRQGSDGANVLTF. CDR3 DNA sequence: TGCGCCAGCAGACCTAGACAGGGTTCGGATGGGGCCAACGTCCTGACTTTC.

On this clonotype itself: One end of the junction fails to match germline, which may point to a read error. The chain carries TRBV3-1 and TRBJ2-1; D unclear. This CDR3 contains 15 residues. Germline lookup yields CDR1 LGHDT and CDR2 YNNKEL (reference sequence). The CDR3 region is CASSQVNSPCNGQFF. CDR3 bases: TGTGCCAGCAGCCAAGTTAACAGTCCCTGCAATGGGCAGTTCTTC.

Regarding this clonotype: At one boundary the junction diverges from the germline segment, which might be a read error. This chain links TRBV4-1 with TRBJ2-4; 9 positions agree with TRBD2. CDR3 length: 16 residues. CDR1 is MGHRA, CDR2 YSYEKL, per germline. The CDR3 reads CASSQDSGRAENIQYF. In DNA, the CDR3 is TGCGCCAGCAGCCAAGATAGCGGGAGAGCCGAAAACATTCAGTACTTC.

The genes are TRBV27 and TRBJ2-7, with 7 positions matching TRBD2. J was trimmed by 4 bases and V by 4 bases; bases with no gene match: 10. CDR3 size: 15 residues. The germline V gene has CDR1 MNHEY and CDR2 SMNVEV (reference sequence). The CDR3 DNA reads TGTGCCAGCAGTTCCCTTTTGGGGGGGGTATACGAGCAGTACTTC. Amino acids: CASSSLLGGVYEQYF.